This T cell receptor beta chain was documented in a study of blood T cell repertoires in COVID-19. Study information: Whether acute or convalescent, the COVID-19 samples came from the United States, Italy and Spain. PBMCs, B-cell-depleted T cells, or T cells were the source of the cDNA or gDNA that made up the material.

In the original workflow: Reference gene primer amplification in the assay estimated nucleated cell counts. Libraries were prepared by immunoSEQ multiplex PCR; TCRdb keeps only in-frame clonotypes and omits some of them. The V and J calls and clone size were taken over from that table, and D and trimming were inferred from the DNA. The data hold 130,000 or so clones, with just over 85% observed a single time. In this sample, this clone turned up once. The V gene lost 0 bases and the J gene lost 2 bases, with 11 bases spanning the gap. The CDR3 extends over 16 amino acids. CDR1 is SGHRS, CDR2 YFSETQ, per germline.

This clonotype was obtained from a woman in her sixties or seventies with acute or convalescent COVID-19. The V gene is TRBV5-1, the J gene TRBJ2-2; unclear D gene. Input material: peripheral blood. CDR3 in amino acids: CASSLDGSYNTGELFF. As DNA, the CDR3 is TGCGCCAGCAGCTTGGATGGCAGTTATAACACCGGGGAGCTGTTTTTT. The full variable domain, completed using reference TRBV5-1 and TRBJ2-2, is KAGVTQTPRYLIKTRGQQVTLSCSPISGHRSVSWYQQTPGQGLQFLFEYFSETQRNKGNFPGRFSGRQFSNSRSEMNVSTLELGDSALYLCASSLDGSYNTGELFFGEGSRLTVL.